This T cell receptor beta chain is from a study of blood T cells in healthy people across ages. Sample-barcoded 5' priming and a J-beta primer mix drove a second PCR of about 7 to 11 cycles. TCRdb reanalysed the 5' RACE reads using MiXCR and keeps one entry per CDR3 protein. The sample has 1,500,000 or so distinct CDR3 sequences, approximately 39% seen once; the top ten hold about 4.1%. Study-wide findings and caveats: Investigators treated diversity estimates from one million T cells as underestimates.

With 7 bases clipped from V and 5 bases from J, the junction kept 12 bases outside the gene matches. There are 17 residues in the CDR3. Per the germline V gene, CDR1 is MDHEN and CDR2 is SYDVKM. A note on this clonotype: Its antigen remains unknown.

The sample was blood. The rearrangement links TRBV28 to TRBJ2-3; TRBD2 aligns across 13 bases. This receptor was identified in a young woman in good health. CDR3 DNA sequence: TGTGCCAGCACCAAAACACTAGCGGGAGGGCCGGGAGATACGCAGTATTTT. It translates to CASTKTLAGGPGDTQYF.